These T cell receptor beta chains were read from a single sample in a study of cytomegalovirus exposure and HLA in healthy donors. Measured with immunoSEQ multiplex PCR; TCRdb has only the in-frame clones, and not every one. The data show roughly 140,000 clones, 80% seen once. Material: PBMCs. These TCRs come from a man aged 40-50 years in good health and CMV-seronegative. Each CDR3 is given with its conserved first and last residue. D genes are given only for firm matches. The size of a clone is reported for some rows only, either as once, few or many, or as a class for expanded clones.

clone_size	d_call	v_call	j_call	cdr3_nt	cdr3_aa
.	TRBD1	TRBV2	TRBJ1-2	TGTGCCAGCAGTGAAGCGCAGGGGGAGCAGAATGGCTACACCTTC	CASSEAQGEQNGYTF
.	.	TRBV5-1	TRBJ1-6	TGCGCCAGCAGCTTGGCCGAGGGGGTCTCCTATAATTCACCCCTCCACTTT	CASSLAEGVSYNSPLHF
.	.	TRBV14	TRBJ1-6	TGTGCCAGCAGCCAAAATACAGCGTTGGGAGGACCCCTCCACTTT	CASSQNTALGGPLHF
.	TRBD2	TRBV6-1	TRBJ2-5	TGTGCCAGCAGTATCCACGGACTAGGCTCCGAGAGCCAGTACTTC	CASSIHGLGSESQYF
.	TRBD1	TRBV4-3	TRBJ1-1	TGCGCCAGCAGCCATCGACAGGGGTCCGGTGAAGCTTTCTTT	CASSHRQGSGEAFF
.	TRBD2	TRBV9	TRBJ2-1	TGTGCCAGCAGCGTTGGGGGGGGACGCGACAATGAGCAGTTCTTC	CASSVGGGRDNEQFF
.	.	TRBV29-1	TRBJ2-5	TGCAGCGTTGAGCGGGGGTTAGGCAGGGGGCGTCGTGGGCAAGAGACCCAGTACTTC	CSVERGLGRGRRGQETQYF
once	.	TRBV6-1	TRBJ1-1	TGTGCCAGCAGTGAAGGGGCCTGGATCACTGAAGCTTTCTTT	CASSEGAWITEAFF
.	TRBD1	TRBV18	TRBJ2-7	TGTGCCAGCTCAGGTGACAGGGCACACGAGCAGTACTTC	CASSGDRAHEQYF
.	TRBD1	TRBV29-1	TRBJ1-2	TGCAGCGACCGGACAGGGGGCGTCTATGGCTACACCTTC	CSDRTGGVYGYTF
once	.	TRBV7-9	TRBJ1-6	TGTTCCAGCAGCTTAGGGGACACAGTTTCCCTCCACTTT	CSSSLGDTVSLHF
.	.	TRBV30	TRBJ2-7	TGTGCCTGGAGCGCCCGGGAGGAGCAGTACTTC	CAWSAREEQYF
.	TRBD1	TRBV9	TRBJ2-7	TGTGCCAGCAGCGTAGGTTGGACAGGGTCCTACGAGCAGTACTTC	CASSVGWTGSYEQYF
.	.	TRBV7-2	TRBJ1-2	TGTGCCAGCAGCTTAGGGCCCAGCCAGGGAGGCTACACCTTC	CASSLGPSQGGYTF
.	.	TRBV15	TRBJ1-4	TGTGCCGCGAAGGGGGGGATGGAGGAAAAACTGTTTTTT	CAAKGGMEEKLFF
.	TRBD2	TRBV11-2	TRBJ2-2	TGTGCCAGCAGCGAGCGGGGGAACACCGGGGAGCTGTTTTTT	CASSERGNTGELFF
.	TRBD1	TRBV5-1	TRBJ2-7	TGCGCCAGCAGCTTGGAAGGACAGGGGCCTGACGAGCAGTACTTC	CASSLEGQGPDEQYF
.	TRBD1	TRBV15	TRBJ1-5	TGTGCCACCAGCAGAGAGGACAGGGGGGCGGGCAATCAGCCCCAGCATTTT	CATSREDRGAGNQPQHF
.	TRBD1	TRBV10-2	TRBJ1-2	TGCGCCAGCAGGAGGGGACAGGGCTCCTATGGCTACACCTTC	CASRRGQGSYGYTF
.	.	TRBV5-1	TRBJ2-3	TGCGCCAGCAGCTTAACGCCCCAAAGGCGGGCGGGCACAGATACGCAGTATTTT	CASSLTPQRRAGTDTQYF
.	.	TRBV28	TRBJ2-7	TGTGCCAGCACCTATAACCAGGGCAGGAACGAGCAGTACTTC	CASTYNQGRNEQYF
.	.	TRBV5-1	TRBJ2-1	TGCGCCAGCAGCCTAGCGTTCCAGGAGCAGTTCTTC	CASSLAFQEQFF
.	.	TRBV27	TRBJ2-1	.	CATPDYSCLFF
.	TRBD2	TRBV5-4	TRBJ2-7	TGTGCCAGCAGCTTGGGAAGCGGGGGTCCCTACGAGCAGTACTTC	CASSLGSGGPYEQYF
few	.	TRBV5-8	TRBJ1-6	TGTGCCAGCAGCTTAGCACAAGGAGCAAGCTCCTATAATTCACCCCTCCACTTT	CASSLAQGASSYNSPLHF
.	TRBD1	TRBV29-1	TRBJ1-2	TGCAGCGTTCAGGGGGCGGATGGCTACACCTTC	CSVQGADGYTF
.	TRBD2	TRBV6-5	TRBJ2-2	TGTGCCAGCAGTTCACCGACTAGCGGGGGGTCGGGGGAGCTGTTTTTT	CASSSPTSGGSGELFF
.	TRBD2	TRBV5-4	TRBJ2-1	TGTGCCAGCAGCTCCCTTAGCGGGGGGGCCTACAATGAGCAGTTCTTC	CASSSLSGGAYNEQFF
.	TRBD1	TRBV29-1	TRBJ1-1	TGCAGCGTTGATGGGCAGGGGGTACTGGAAGCTTTCTTT	CSVDGQGVLEAFF
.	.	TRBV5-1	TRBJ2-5	TGCGCCAGCAGCTGGAGTGCAGGAGAGGGTGAAGAGACCCAGTACTTC	CASSWSAGEGEETQYF
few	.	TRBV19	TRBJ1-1	TGTGCCAGTAGTATGAAGGCAGGGAACACTGAAGCTTTCTTT	CASSMKAGNTEAFF
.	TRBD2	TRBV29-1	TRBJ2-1	TGCAGCGTTGAAGATCCAAGCGGGGGTTCCTACAATGAGCAGTTCTTC	CSVEDPSGGSYNEQFF
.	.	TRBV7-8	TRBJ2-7	TGTGCCAGCAGCTTAGCCGTACTCTCCTACGAGCAGTACTTC	CASSLAVLSYEQYF
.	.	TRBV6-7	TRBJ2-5	TGTGCCAGCAGTTACCCAGCGACAGGTCCCCAAGAGACCCAGTACTTC	CASSYPATGPQETQYF
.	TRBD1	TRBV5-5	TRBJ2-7	TGTGCCAGCAGCCTAACCGGGACAGGGCAGTACGAGCAGTACTTC	CASSLTGTGQYEQYF
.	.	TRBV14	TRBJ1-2	TGTGCCAGCAGCCGCTATCAGGGTCGGGTAGGCTACACCTTC	CASSRYQGRVGYTF
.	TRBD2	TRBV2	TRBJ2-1	TGTGCCAGCGTTAGCGGGGCATATAATGAGCAGTTCTTC	CASVSGAYNEQFF
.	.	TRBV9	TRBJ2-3	TGTGCCAGCAGCGTAGTGGGTAGCCAAGCGCAGTATTTT	CASSVVGSQAQYF
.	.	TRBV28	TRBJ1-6	TGTGCCAGCAGTTCCCGACAGGATAATTCACCCCTCCACTTT	CASSSRQDNSPLHF
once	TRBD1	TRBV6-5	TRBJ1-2	TGTGCCAGCGTTCGGACAGGAACCACCCCTTATGGCTACACCTTC	CASVRTGTTPYGYTF
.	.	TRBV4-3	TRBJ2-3	TGCGCCAGCAGCCCGGAGGGCGCAGATACGCAGTATTTT	CASSPEGADTQYF
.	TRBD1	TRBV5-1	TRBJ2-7	TGCGCCAGCTCGGACAGGGTTGAGCGGGAGCAGTACTTC	CASSDRVEREQYF
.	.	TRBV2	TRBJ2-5	TGTGCCAGCCGGTCGTTAGAGCAGTACTTC	CASRSLEQYF
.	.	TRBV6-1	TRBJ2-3	TGTGCCAGCACCTTCACCAGGGGCACAGATACGCAGTATTTT	CASTFTRGTDTQYF
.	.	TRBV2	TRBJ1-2	TGTGCCAGCAGTGATCCCACGTCGGGGGGTGGCTACACCTTC	CASSDPTSGGGYTF
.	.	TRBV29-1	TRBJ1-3	TGCAGCGTTGAAGGGGTCGGAGTTGGAAACACCATATATTTT	CSVEGVGVGNTIYF
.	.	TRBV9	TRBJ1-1	TGTGCCAGCAGCGTAGCTGGAGGGATGAACACTGAAGCTTTCTTT	CASSVAGGMNTEAFF
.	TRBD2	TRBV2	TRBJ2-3	TGTGCCAGCAGTGAAAGGTTGACTAGCGGGAGCACAGATACGCAGTATTTT	CASSERLTSGSTDTQYF
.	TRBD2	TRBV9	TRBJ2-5	TGTGCCAGCAGCGCCGGGACTAGCGGGGGAGAGACCCAGTACTTC	CASSAGTSGGETQYF
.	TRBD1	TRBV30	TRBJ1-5	TGTGCCTGGAGCTTGGGACAGGGGGCAAGGGAGCCCCAGCATTTT	CAWSLGQGAREPQHF
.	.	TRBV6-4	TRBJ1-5	TGTGCCAGCAGTCCCGGGGGGAGTCAGCCCCAGCATTTT	CASSPGGSQPQHF
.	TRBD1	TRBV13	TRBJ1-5	TGTGCCTCAAACAGGGGTGGGAAAATAGGTCAGCCCCAGCATTTT	CASNRGGKIGQPQHF
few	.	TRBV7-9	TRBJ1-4	TGTGCCAGCAGCCGGGGACGGGAGGAAAAACTGTTTTTT	CASSRGREEKLFF
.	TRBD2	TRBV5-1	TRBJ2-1	TGCGCCAGCAGGCATAGGACTAGCGGGGGGTTGTACAATGAGCAGTTCTTC	CASRHRTSGGLYNEQFF
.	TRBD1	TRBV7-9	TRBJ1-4	TGTGCCAGCAGCCCGGACAGGGGTTTAGAAAAACTGTTTTTT	CASSPDRGLEKLFF
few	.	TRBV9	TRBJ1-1	TGTGCCAGCAGCGTAGCGCTACAGGGAATGAACACTGAAGCTTTCTTT	CASSVALQGMNTEAFF
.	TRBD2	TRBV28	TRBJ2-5	TGTGCCAGCAGTTCCTACACTAGCGGACTGTACCAAGAGACCCAGTACTTC	CASSSYTSGLYQETQYF
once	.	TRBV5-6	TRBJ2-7	TGTGCCAGCAGCTTGTTTCTTTCCGGGATCCCCTACGAGCAGTACTTC	CASSLFLSGIPYEQYF
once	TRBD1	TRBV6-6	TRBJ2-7	TGTGCCAGCAGTGGGGACAGAAGCTCCTACGAGCAGTACTTC	CASSGDRSSYEQYF